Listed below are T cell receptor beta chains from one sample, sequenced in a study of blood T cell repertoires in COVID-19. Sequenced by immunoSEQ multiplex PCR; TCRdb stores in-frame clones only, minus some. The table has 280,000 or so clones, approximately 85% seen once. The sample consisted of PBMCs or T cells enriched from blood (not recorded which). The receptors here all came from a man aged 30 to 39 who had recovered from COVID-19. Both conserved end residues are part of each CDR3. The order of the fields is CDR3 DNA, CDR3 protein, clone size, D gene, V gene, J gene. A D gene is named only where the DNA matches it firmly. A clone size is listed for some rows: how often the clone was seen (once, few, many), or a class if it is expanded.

TGTGGGATGGGACCCAGGGGTTATGGCTACACCTTC	CGMGPRGYGYTF	-	-	TRBV30	TRBJ1-2
TGTGCCAGCAGCTTCGGGACTAGCACAGATACGCAGTATTTT	CASSFGTSTDTQYF	-	-	TRBV11-3	TRBJ2-3
TGTGCCAGTACTCCGAGAGGCACTGAAGCTTTCTTT	CASTPRGTEAFF	-	-	TRBV27	TRBJ1-1
TGCGCCAGCAGCCAAGGCCTAGCGGGGGCCAGTGAGCAGTTCTTC	CASSQGLAGASEQFF	-	TRBD2	TRBV4-1	TRBJ2-1
TGCAGTGCCAGGAGGCGTGACGAGCAGTACTTC	CSARRRDEQYF	-	-	TRBV20-1	TRBJ2-7
TGTGCCAGCTCACCTCCGGGGGGGACCTTTGGAAACACCATATATTTT	CASSPPGGTFGNTIYF	-	-	TRBV18	TRBJ1-3
TGTGCCAGCAGTTACGTTAATCAGGGTAGTCAGCCCCAGCATTTT	CASSYVNQGSQPQHF	-	-	TRBV6-2/TRBV6-3	TRBJ1-5
TGTGCCAGCAGGGACCCCGGGGGGGCAGAGACCCAGTACTTC	CASRDPGGAETQYF	once	TRBD2	TRBV6-5	TRBJ2-5
TGTGCCAGTAGCAGTCGACAGACAAATCAGCCCCAGCATTTT	CASSSRQTNQPQHF	-	-	TRBV2	TRBJ1-5
TGTGCCAGCAGTTTATCAGGGGGCAACTATGGCTACACCTTC	CASSLSGGNYGYTF	-	TRBD1	TRBV28	TRBJ1-2
TGTGCCACCTCCGACAAGTTTTTTCAATCTTCTAACTATGGCTACACCTTC	CATSDKFFQSSNYGYTF	few	-	TRBV11-3	TRBJ1-2
TGTGCCAGCAGCCAAGGGGCTTTACGCTACTATGGCTACACCTTC	CASSQGALRYYGYTF	-	-	TRBV3-1/TRBV3-2	TRBJ1-2
TGTGCCAGCAGCCAACCGGGGAGTGAGACCCAGTACTTC	CASSQPGSETQYF	-	-	TRBV3-1/TRBV3-2	TRBJ2-5
TGTGCCAGCAGCCCCCCAGGGGCCCCCGGGAACATTCAGTACTTC	CASSPPGAPGNIQYF	-	-	TRBV11-2	TRBJ2-4
TGCGCCAGCAGCCTGGTCCCCGGGGACACTGAAGCTTTCTTT	CASSLVPGDTEAFF	-	-	TRBV5-1	TRBJ1-1
TGCAGCGTTGAAGTTCAGATGACAGGGAGGTTTACAACTGAAGCTTTCTTT	CSVEVQMTGRFTTEAFF	-	TRBD1	TRBV29-1	TRBJ1-1
TGTGCCATCAGTGGGGGTTATGGCAGGGGGAGTAATGGCTACACCTTC	CAISGGYGRGSNGYTF	-	TRBD1	TRBV10-3	TRBJ1-2
TGTGCCTGGGCGGGAGTCGGGGATCAGCCCCAGCATTTT	CAWAGVGDQPQHF	-	-	TRBV30	TRBJ1-5
TGTGCCACCTCAATTCGGTATAGCAATCAGCCCCAGCATTTT	CATSIRYSNQPQHF	-	-	TRBV2	TRBJ1-5
TGTGCCATCAGTAGTGGCCAGGATGGCTACACCTTC	CAISSGQDGYTF	-	-	TRBV10-3	TRBJ1-2
TGTGCCAGCAGCCATCCCCCTCAGCCCCAGCATTTT	CASSHPPQPQHF	-	-	TRBV12-3/TRBV12-4	TRBJ1-5
TGTGCCAGCAGCTACGGGACAGAGAACACTGAAGCTTTCTTT	CASSYGTENTEAFF	-	TRBD1	TRBV13	TRBJ1-1
TGTGCCAGCAGCCGGGGACAGGGGTCATCACCCCTCCACTTT	CASSRGQGSSPLHF	-	TRBD1	TRBV14	TRBJ1-6
TGTGCCAGCAGCTTGATTACGCAGGGTTACCGGCTGGAGACCCAGTACTTC	CASSLITQGYRLETQYF	-	-	TRBV7-8	TRBJ2-5
TGTGCCAGTAGTACCGGACAGGGGTGGAGTGGCTACACCTTC	CASSTGQGWSGYTF	-	TRBD1	TRBV19	TRBJ1-2
TGCAGCGTTGAGTTGGACACCTTATCCTCTGGAAACACCATATATTTT	CSVELDTLSSGNTIYF	-	-	TRBV29-1	TRBJ1-3
TGTGCCTGGGGGGGGCAGTCGCGGACCGGGGAGCTGTTTTTT	CAWGGQSRTGELFF	-	-	TRBV30	TRBJ2-2
TGCGCCAGCAGCTTGGTCGGCTATGGCTACACCTTC	CASSLVGYGYTF	-	-	TRBV5-1	TRBJ1-2
TGTGCCATCAGCGGGACAGTGAACACCGGGGAGCTGTTTTTT	CAISGTVNTGELFF	-	TRBD1	TRBV10-3	TRBJ2-2
TGTGCCAGCAGCTTTGACCCGATGGGGGGTTCACCCCTCCACTTT	CASSFDPMGGSPLHF	few	-	TRBV5-5	TRBJ1-6